This T cell receptor (beta chain) originates from a study of T cells after yellow fever vaccination. TCRdb redid the calling of the 5' RACE reads with MiXCR, one entry per CDR3 protein. This table has around 530,000 distinct CDR3 sequences, about a sixth appearing once. This clonotype was detected only a few times. Its antigen is still unknown. Regarding the study as a whole: A faster peak, day 5 versus 15, was reached by the weaker secondary response.

Germline V gene sequence: CDR1 SEHNR, CDR2 FQNEAQ (reference sequence). This CDR3 spans 17 amino acids. Trimming removed 1 base from V and 4 bases from J, with 14 bases in between. The TCR originated in a young man who received the YFV17D yellow fever vaccine. V and J are TRBV7-9 and TRBJ1-6; D possibly corresponds to TRBD1 (6 bases). The sample consisted of PBMCs, taken 5 to 6 days after the first yellow fever vaccination. The CDR3 nucleotides read TGTGCCAGCAGCTTAGTCCCGGACAGAGGGTATAATTCACCCCTCCACTTT. Its protein is CASSLVPDRGYNSPLHF.